This note documents a single T cell receptor (beta chain) sequence. Its target is not known. Only in-frame clones appear in the TCRdb table, and some are missing; sequencing was by immunoSEQ multiplex PCR. The sample has 100,000 to 150,000 clones; 80% to 90% are singletons. CDR3 length: 14 amino acids. Trimming pared 4 bases from V and 7 bases from J, leaving 16 bases between. The V gene's germline CDR1 is LNHDA and CDR2 SQIVND (reference sequence). This specimen comes from a study of T cell responses to AZD1222 COVID-19 vaccine. General study findings and limits: Repertoire sampling happened only post peak T cell response. Mostly white British, mostly female donors; authors suggested clonal diversity may be underestimated.

The starting material was peripheral blood, obtained on day 0 of AZD1222 vaccination. This clonotype originated in an adult in good health. The chain employs TRBV19 and TRBJ1-1, with D perhaps matching TRBD1 (5 bases). CDR3 protein: CASSKGATGDEAFF. In nucleotides, the CDR3 is TGTGCCAGTAGTAAGGGCGCAACGGGGGATGAAGCTTTCTTT.